A single sample is the source of the 6 T cell receptor beta chains below, sequenced in a study of blood T cell repertoires in COVID-19. The protocol was immunoSEQ multiplex PCR, while the TCRdb copy is restricted to in-frame clones and leaves out a portion. This sample carries roughly 76,000 clones, more than 85% of them seen once, and the ten largest clones take roughly 14%. Source material: peripheral blood. These TCRs come from a man between 70 and 80 years old with active or convalescent COVID-19.

This clone appeared a few times. This chain connects TRBV29-1 to TRBJ1-1; 9 bases match TRBD1. Unmatched junction bases numbered 5, after V lost 4 bases and J lost 11 bases. The germline V gene encodes CDR1 SQVTM and CDR2 ANQGSEA. The CDR3 contains 11 residues. This chain's CDR3 is CSVGTGAVAFF. The DNA for the CDR3 is TGCAGCGTTGGGACAGGGGCAGTGGCTTTCTTT.

This clone appeared a few times. The chain joins TRBV2 to TRBJ1-6; 7 bases are a match to TRBD1. Germline CDR1 and CDR2: SNHLY and FYNNEI. The V gene end was trimmed by 8 bases and the J gene end by 11 bases; junction bases not matched to a gene: 9. The CDR3 length is 13 residues. In nucleotides, the CDR3 is TGTGCCAGCGGGACGGAGGGGGCGGCACCCCTCCACTTT. As protein: CASGTEGAAPLHF.

The V gene is TRBV6-5, the J gene TRBJ1-1; D is unclear. This CDR3 comprises 15 residues. V gave up 7 bases and J gave up 7 bases, with 22 bases separating them. From germline, CDR1 is MNHEY and CDR2 SVGAGI. The CDR3 reads CASIRNPARVYEAFF. The CDR3 DNA sequence: TGTGCCAGCATCCGAAATCCAGCGAGGGTTTATGAAGCTTTCTTT.

The CDR3 loop is CASSPTRSGELFF. The CDR3 region has the DNA TGTGCCAGCAGCCCGACTAGGAGCGGGGAGCTGTTTTTT. The chain is built from TRBV3-1 (or the pseudogene TRBV3-2) and TRBJ2-2, with D maybe TRBD2 (6 bases). Germline V gives CDR1 LGHDT, CDR2 YNNKEL (reference sequence). The CDR3 sequence is 13 residues long. Trimming took 4 bases from V and 7 from J, leaving 10 bases between them.

The J gene is TRBJ1-2, the V gene TRBV28; no clear D. Deletions cut 1 base from V and 2 bases from J, with 17 bases between. The CDR3 extends over 17 amino acids. CDR1 is MDHEN, CDR2 SYDVKM, per germline. The CDR3 here is CASSLSQEGSPNYGYTF. The CDR3 bases are TGTGCCAGCAGTTTATCTCAGGAGGGCAGTCCAAACTATGGCTACACCTTC.

The V gene is TRBV3-1 (or the pseudogene TRBV3-2), the J gene TRBJ1-2; D call uncertain. The V end was cut by 4 bases, the J end by 3 bases, with 12 bases between. CDR1 is LGHDT, CDR2 YNNKEL, per germline (reference sequence). CDR3 length: 14 amino acids. The chain's CDR3 is CASSLGNRDYGYTF. As DNA, the CDR3 is TGTGCCAGCAGCCTCGGAAACCGGGACTATGGCTACACCTTC.